Each of the 5 T cell receptor beta chains below was sequenced from the same sample in a study of T cells in Graves' hyperthyroidism and ophthalmopathy. TCR beta CDR3 regions were amplified from RNA transcripts. TCR CDR3 underwent first-round RT-PCR with the HTBI primer set. MiXCR, run by TCRdb on the multiplex PCR reads, gives a single entry per CDR3 protein. The sample shows around 300,000 distinct CDR3 sequences, about 14% of them seen only once. Sequenced sample: blood. The receptors here all came from a woman aged 30 to 39 with Graves' hyperthyroidism.

This chain joins TRBV3-1 and TRBJ2-7; perhaps TRBD2 as D (5 bases). V lost 2 bases and J 0 bases, leaving 14 bases between the germline ends. The CDR3 is 16 amino acids. The V gene's germline CDR1 is LGHDT and CDR2 YNNKEL (reference sequence). In nucleotides, the CDR3 is TGTGCCAGCAGCCAAAGCGGACGACGGAGCTCCTACGAGCAGTACTTC. The encoded protein is CASSQSGRRSSYEQYF.

This clonotype was seen only a few times. The genes are TRBV29-1 and TRBJ2-2; 7 bases map to TRBD1. CDR3 length: 14 residues. Germline CDR1 reads SQVTM; CDR2 reads ANQGSEA. Unmatched junction bases numbered 12, after V lost 7 bases and J lost 7 bases. CDR3: CSAQTDRAGGELFF. CDR3 nucleotides: TGCAGCGCCCAAACCGACAGGGCGGGCGGGGAGCTGTTTTTT.

This chain connects TRBV20-1 to TRBJ1-4; D is ambiguous. Germline lookup yields CDR1 DFQATT and CDR2 SNEGSKA (reference sequence). The V gene lost 6 bases and the J gene lost 5 bases, with 16 bases spanning the gap. CDR3 length: 14 amino acids. The CDR3 DNA reads as TGCAGTGCCCAGCCCTGGGGTGAGAATGAAAAACTGTTTTTT. It specifies CSAQPWGENEKLFF.

On this clonotype itself: Germline and junction disagree at one end, which may indicate a read error. V gene TRBV6-1 combines with J gene TRBJ2-7; D not certain. Germline loops: CDR1 MNHNS, CDR2 SASEGT. This CDR3 has 16 residues. The CDR3 nucleotides are TGTGCCAGCAGTAACCACTGGTCTCCTAACGCCTACGGGCAGTACTTC. Amino acid sequence: CASSNHWSPNAYGQYF.

Many counts were recorded for this clonotype. CDR3 protein: CASSQPSGLAGVRTYNEQFF. The CDR3 nucleotides are TGTGCCAGCAGTCAACCATCGGGACTAGCGGGAGTACGTACCTACAATGAGCAGTTCTTC. The V call is TRBV7-9, the J call TRBJ2-1; 14 nucleotides match TRBD2. The CDR3 is 20 residues long. The V gene end was trimmed by 6 bases and the J gene end by 2 bases; junction bases not matched to a gene: 15. The germline gives CDR1 SEHNR, CDR2 FQNEAQ (reference sequence).